Shown below are 17 T cell receptor beta chains from a single sample sequenced in a study of blood T cell repertoires in COVID-19. Libraries were prepared by immunoSEQ multiplex PCR; TCRdb keeps only in-frame clonotypes and omits some of them. The data contain more than 80,000 clones, roughly 88% of them seen just once; the ten biggest clones take up 1.5%. Sequenced sample: peripheral blood. The receptors were gathered from a human donor with active COVID-19. The donor label of this sample is uncertain.

This sequence joins TRBV5-1 and TRBJ2-5; D perhaps matches TRBD2 (7 bases). Germline V gene sequence: CDR1 SGHRS, CDR2 YFSETQ. The CDR3 runs to 14 residues. V was pared by 1 base and J by 1 base, with 8 bases between. In DNA, the CDR3 is TGCGCCAGCAGCTTGCGGGGGGCCCAAGAGACCCAGTACTTC. It translates to CASSLRGAQETQYF.

The chain employs TRBV6-6 and TRBJ2-5; TRBD2 aligns across 8 bases. Germline V gene data show CDR1 as MNHNY and CDR2 as SVGAGI (reference sequence). The CDR3 covers 15 residues. The V segment lost 4 bases and the J segment 1 base; nucleotides outside the gene matches: 5. The CDR3: CASSSSGRIQETQYF. The CDR3, as DNA: TGTGCCAGCAGTTCAAGCGGGAGAATCCAAGAGACCCAGTACTTC.

The chain links TRBV6-5 to TRBJ1-2; TRBD1 matches 7 bases. The CDR3 runs 13 residues. Germline V gene lookup returns CDR1 MNHEY and CDR2 SVGAGI. Trimming at V came to 5 bases and at J to 3 bases, leaving 3 bases not matched to a gene. CDR3 in DNA: TGTGCCAGCAGTCTAGACAGGGACTATGGCTACACCTTC. Protein product: CASSLDRDYGYTF.

This chain joins TRBV19 and TRBJ1-5, with a tentative D call TRBD1 (6 bases). The CDR3 sequence is 17 residues long. Trimming stripped 3 bases from V and 0 bases from J, with 15 bases between. Per the germline V gene, CDR1 is LNHDA and CDR2 is SQIVND (reference sequence). Written as DNA, the CDR3 is TGTGCCAGTAGTATCGCACAGGGTCTTTTTAGCAATCAGCCCCAGCATTTT. It encodes CASSIAQGLFSNQPQHF. The full variable domain, in which reference TRBV19 and TRBJ1-5 provide the parts outside the CDR3, is DGGITQSPKYLFRKEGQNVTLSCEQNLNHDAMYWYRQDPGQGLRLIYYSQIVNDFQKGDIAEGYSVSREKKESFPLTVTSAQKNPTAFYLCASSIAQGLFSNQPQHFGDGTRLSIL.

The rearrangement uses TRBV4-3 and TRBJ1-6, with 9 bases matching TRBD1. The CDR3 is 15 amino acids. J lost 8 bases, V lost 0 bases, and 2 bases had no gene match. Germline CDR1 and CDR2: LGHNA and YSLEER. CDR3 loop: CASSQEGQGYSPLHF. The CDR3 coding sequence is TGCGCCAGCAGCCAAGAGGGACAGGGTTATTCACCCCTCCACTTT.

The genes are TRBV27 and TRBJ2-3; 10 positions match TRBD1. With V trimmed by 4 bases and J by 0 bases, 7 bases remained unmatched. Germline CDR1 MNHEY, CDR2 SMNVEV (reference sequence). The CDR3 length is 17 residues. The CDR3 region is CASSSEWTGGSTDTQYF. CDR3 nucleotide sequence: TGTGCCAGCAGTTCCGAGTGGACAGGGGGTAGCACAGATACGCAGTATTTT.

The chain is built from TRBV29-1 and TRBJ2-7; TRBD1 is a possible D gene (6 bases). CDR3 length: 14 amino acids. The germline V gene encodes CDR1 SQVTM and CDR2 ANQGSEA. The V end was cut by 6 bases, the J end by 2 bases, with 17 bases between. This CDR3 is CSVLGAGEPYEQYF. CDR3 nucleotide sequence: TGCAGCGTCCTCGGGGCAGGGGAGCCCTACGAGCAGTACTTC.

The chain combines TRBV7-9 with TRBJ1-1; 7 nucleotides match TRBD1. Germline CDR1 SEHNR, CDR2 FQNEAQ (reference sequence). CDR3 size: 16 residues. V shed 0 bases, J shed 4 bases, and the junction held 8 bases outside the gene matches. Written as DNA, the CDR3 is TGTGCCAGCAGCTTAGCGCTGGTAGGGGACAGCACTGAAGCTTTCTTT. This translates into CASSLALVGDSTEAFF.

The V and J genes are TRBV3-1 (or the pseudogene TRBV3-2) and TRBJ2-1; 11 bases line up with TRBD2. From germline, CDR1 is LGHDT and CDR2 YNNKEL (reference sequence). The CDR3 length is 15 residues. V was pared by 2 bases and J by 6 bases, with 3 bases of the junction left unmatched. Here the CDR3 reads CASSQLAGGGNEQFF. DNA of the CDR3: TGTGCCAGCAGCCAACTAGCGGGGGGTGGCAATGAGCAGTTCTTC.

This clone was picked up one time. The genes are TRBV6-5 and TRBJ2-1; a weak D match, TRBD2 (7 bases). Trimming pared 5 bases from V and 2 bases from J, leaving 13 bases between. This CDR3 spans 15 amino acids. CDR1 and CDR2 from the germline V gene are MNHEY and SVGAGI. As DNA, the CDR3 is TGTGCCAGCAGTCTAGGGGGAGGGCCCTACAATGAGCAGTTCTTC. Protein sequence: CASSLGGGPYNEQFF.

The chain uses TRBV27 and TRBJ2-5; no clear D gene. V shed 5 bases and J shed 5 bases, with 12 bases lying between them. This CDR3 is 13 amino acids long. Germline V lookup: CDR1 MNHEY, CDR2 SMNVEV (reference sequence). The CDR3 coding sequence is TGTGCCAGCAGTCGCGACCGCAGGGAGACCCAGTACTTC. It specifies CASSRDRRETQYF.

J is TRBJ2-7 and V is TRBV19, with 10 bases matching TRBD2. The V and J ends lost 4 bases and 2 bases, in that order; junction bases with no gene match: 2. CDR3 length: 14 amino acids. Germline V gene data show CDR1 as LNHDA and CDR2 as SQIVND (reference sequence). The CDR3 sequence: CASSTTSGAYEQYF. In nucleotides, the CDR3 is TGTGCCAGTAGTACAACTAGCGGGGCCTACGAGCAGTACTTC.

J is TRBJ2-3 and V is TRBV9, with 11 bases matching TRBD2. The CDR3 loop spans 15 amino acids. J gave up 4 bases and V 5 bases, and 6 bases lay outside the gene matches. Per germline, CDR1 SGDLS and CDR2 YYNGEE. The CDR3: CASRPGLAAPDTQYF. CDR3 bases: TGTGCCAGCAGACCGGGACTAGCGGCGCCAGATACGCAGTATTTT.

For this clone: Its ends do not fully match the called genes, so a read error is possible. The gene calls are TRBV4-3 and TRBJ2-7, with D perhaps matching TRBD2 (6 bases). CDR3 length: 13 amino acids. Germline V gives CDR1 LGHNA, CDR2 YSLEER. The CDR3 sequence: CASSQDPDYKQYF. As DNA, the CDR3 is TGCGCCAGCAGCCAAGATCCGGACTACAAGCAGTACTTC.

A single count supports this clone. The chain joins TRBV12-3 or TRBV12-4 to TRBJ2-1, with 9 bases lining up with TRBD1. CDR3 size: 13 residues. The J segment lost 6 bases and the V segment lost 7 bases, leaving 4 bases of the junction unmatched. The CDR3 reads CASKDRGGNEQFF. In DNA, the CDR3 is TGTGCCAGCAAGGACAGGGGAGGCAATGAGCAGTTCTTC.

The rearrangement links TRBV6-5 to TRBJ1-1; 8 positions agree with TRBD1. V gave up 5 bases and J gave up 3 bases; unmatched junction bases: 8. The CDR3 runs to 15 residues. Germline values: CDR1 MNHEY, CDR2 SVGAGI. CDR3 region: CASSRDRPADTEAFF. The CDR3 nucleotides are TGTGCCAGCAGTAGGGACAGGCCGGCGGACACTGAAGCTTTCTTT.

The chain uses TRBV27 and TRBJ1-2, with D possibly matching TRBD1 (6 bases). The length of the CDR3 is 17 residues. Trimming cost V 5 bases and J 0 bases, with 19 bases left between them. Germline V gene sequence: CDR1 MNHEY, CDR2 SMNVEV (reference sequence). CDR3 nucleotide sequence: TGTGCCAGCAGTCCCACCGCTCGGGGGGCAGCTAACTATGGCTACACCTTC. It codes for CASSPTARGAANYGYTF.